The T cell receptor beta chain described here comes from a study of blood T cell repertoires in COVID-19. V lost 4 bases and J lost 4, with 10 bases in between. This CDR3 spans 13 amino acids. Per germline, CDR1 SGHDN and CDR2 FVKESK. In the authors' workflow: Reference gene primer amplification in the assay estimated nucleated cell counts. Data came from immunoSEQ multiplex PCR; TCRdb stores just in-frame clones and leaves some out. For V, J and clone size, that table is used; D and trimming come from the DNA. Among 150,000 to 170,000 clones listed, over 60% were seen once. The TCR was taken from an elderly man with acute or convalescent COVID-19. The specimen was peripheral blood. This chain links TRBV14 with TRBJ1-1; TRBD1 might be the D (6 bases). CDR3 sequence (DNA): TGTGCCAGCAGCCCACAACAGGGCACTGAAGCTTTCTTT. Amino acids: CASSPQQGTEAFF.